This paragraph reports one T cell receptor beta chain. This sample is part of a study of blood T cell repertoires in COVID-19. In the study overall: The study drew acute and convalescent COVID-19 samples from the United States, Italy and Spain. T cells, B-cell-depleted T cells, or PBMCs provided the cDNA or gDNA that served as material.

Generated by immunoSEQ multiplex PCR, the TCRdb table keeps only in-frame clones and is missing some. The sample includes some 370,000 clones, roughly 90% of them seen just once. Germline trimming cut 3 bases from V and 4 bases from J; bases unmatched to any gene: 2. This CDR3 has 14 residues. The germline gives CDR1 SGHRS, CDR2 YFSETQ. This clonotype was sampled from a man aged 35 to 55 with acute or convalescent COVID-19. This chain uses TRBV5-1 with TRBJ2-7, with 12 bases that match TRBD2. Material: peripheral blood. The CDR3 region has the DNA TGCGCCAGCAGCTCCACTAGCGGGAGGTACGAGCAGTACTTC. Residues: CASSSTSGRYEQYF. The full variable domain, its missing parts supplied by reference TRBV5-1 and TRBJ2-7, is KAGVTQTPRYLIKTRGQQVTLSCSPISGHRSVSWYQQTPGQGLQFLFEYFSETQRNKGNFPGRFSGRQFSNSRSEMNVSTLELGDSALYLCASSSTSGRYEQYFGPGTRLTVT.